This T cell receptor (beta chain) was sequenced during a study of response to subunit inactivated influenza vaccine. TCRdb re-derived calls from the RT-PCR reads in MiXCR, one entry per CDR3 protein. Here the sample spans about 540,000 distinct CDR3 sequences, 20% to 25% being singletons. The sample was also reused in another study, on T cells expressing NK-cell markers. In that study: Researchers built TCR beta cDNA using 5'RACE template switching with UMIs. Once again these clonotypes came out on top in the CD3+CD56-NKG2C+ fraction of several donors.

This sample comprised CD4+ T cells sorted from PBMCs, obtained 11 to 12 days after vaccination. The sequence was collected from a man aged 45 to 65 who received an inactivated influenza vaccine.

The CDR3 sequence is CASSFSGQREGSDTQYF. The CDR3 DNA reads as TGCGCCAGCAGCTTCAGTGGCCAGCGGGAGGGTTCAGATACGCAGTATTTT. The chain recombines TRBV5-1 with TRBJ2-3; 10 bases line up with TRBD2. Germline values: CDR1 SGHRS, CDR2 YFSETQ. The CDR3 spans 17 residues. V lost 2 bases and J lost 4; bases outside the gene matches: 10.